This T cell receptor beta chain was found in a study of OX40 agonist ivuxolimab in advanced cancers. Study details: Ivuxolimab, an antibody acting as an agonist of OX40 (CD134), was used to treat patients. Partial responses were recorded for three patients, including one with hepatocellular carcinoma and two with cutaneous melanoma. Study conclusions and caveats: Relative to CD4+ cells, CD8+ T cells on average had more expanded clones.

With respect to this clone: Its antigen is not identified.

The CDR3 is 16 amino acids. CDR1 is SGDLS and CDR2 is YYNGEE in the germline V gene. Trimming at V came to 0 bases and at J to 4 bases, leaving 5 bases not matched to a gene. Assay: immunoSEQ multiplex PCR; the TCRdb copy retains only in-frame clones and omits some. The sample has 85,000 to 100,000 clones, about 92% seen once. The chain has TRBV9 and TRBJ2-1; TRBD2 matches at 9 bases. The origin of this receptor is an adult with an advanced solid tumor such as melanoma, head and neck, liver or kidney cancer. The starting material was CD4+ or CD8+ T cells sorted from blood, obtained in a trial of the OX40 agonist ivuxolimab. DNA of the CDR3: TGTGCCAGCAGCGTAGTTGGGACTAGCCTGTACAATGAGCAGTTCTTC. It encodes CASSVVGTSLYNEQFF.